The 28 T cell receptor beta chains given below trace back to one sample, sequenced in a study of shared clonotypes between healthy human individuals. Repertoires were generated with immunoSEQ multiplex PCR, while TCRdb's copy carries only in-frame clones and drops some. The sample holds about 510,000 clones, approximately 95% seen once. What was sequenced was naive CD4+ T cells sorted from blood. Subset denoted: CD45RA+ positively selected. All receptors come from a woman in her twenties or thirties in good health.

The chain joins TRBV9 to TRBJ2-1; the D call may be TRBD1 or TRBD2 (5 bases each). Between the trimmed V and J ends, which lost 0 bases and 2 bases, there was a span of 12 bases. The V gene's germline CDR1 is SGDLS and CDR2 YYNGEE. This CDR3 spans 16 amino acids. The CDR3 DNA is TGTGCCAGCAGCGTAGCATTGGGGGAACCCTACAATGAGCAGTTCTTC. It yields the protein CASSVALGEPYNEQFF.

The chain uses TRBV18 and TRBJ2-5, with D perhaps TRBD2 (6 bases). Looked up from germline, CDR1 is KGHSH and CDR2 is LQKENI. This CDR3 spans 14 amino acids. Trimming shortened V by 0 bases and J by 11 bases, and 16 bases separated the two germline ends. For the CDR3, the DNA is TGTGCCAGCTCACCACCGGGGGGATGGGATGAGCAGTACTTC. Translated, it gives CASSPPGGWDEQYF.

The chain couples TRBV27 to TRBJ2-7; D is uncertain. CDR1 and CDR2 (germline): MNHEY, SMNVEV (reference sequence). The CDR3 is made up of 14 amino acids. Trimming left V 5 bases short and J 0 bases short, with 11 bases between. CDR3: CASSPRTNSYEQYF. CDR3 nucleotides: TGTGCCAGCAGTCCCAGAACTAACTCCTACGAGCAGTACTTC.

The sample holds a few counts of this clone. V is TRBV5-4 and J is TRBJ2-2; TRBD2 agrees at 12 bases. V lost 5 bases, J lost 6 bases, and 5 bases stayed unmatched. Germline lookup yields CDR1 SGHNT and CDR2 YYREEE (reference sequence). The CDR3 is made up of 15 amino acids. The CDR3 DNA follows: TGTGCCAGCAGGCTAGCGGGAGGGCCCTCCGGGGAGCTGTTTTTT. Translating it yields CASRLAGGPSGELFF.

The rearrangement joins TRBV6-1 to TRBJ2-2; no firm D call. Trimming pared 4 bases from V and 5 bases from J, leaving 8 bases between. Germline V gene data show CDR1 as MNHNS and CDR2 as SASEGT. The CDR3 contains 13 residues. CDR3 residues: CASSVIGTGELFF. CDR3 sequence (DNA): TGTGCCAGCAGTGTGATAGGGACCGGGGAGCTGTTTTTT.

This sequence joins TRBV11-1 and TRBJ2-1; no clear D gene. The V gene's germline CDR1 is SGHAT and CDR2 FQDESV (reference sequence). The CDR3 has 15 residues. Trimming removed 5 bases from V and 0 bases from J, with 11 bases in between. CDR3 residues: CASSIRVGSYNEQFF. The CDR3 coding sequence is TGTGCCAGCAGCATAAGAGTCGGCTCCTACAATGAGCAGTTCTTC.

The CDR3 sequence is CASTSRALNVYEQYF. CDR3 nucleotide sequence: TGTGCCAGCACCTCAAGGGCCCTCAATGTCTACGAGCAGTACTTC. The V call is TRBV5-5, the J call TRBJ2-7, with no clear D. The length of the CDR3 is 15 residues. V was clipped by 6 bases and J by 3 bases, with 19 bases between them. Germline values: CDR1 SGHKS, CDR2 YYEKEE (reference sequence).

The CDR3 spells CASSLTGGIGQPQHF. The CDR3 nucleotides are TGTGCCAGCAGCCTCACAGGAGGGATCGGCCAGCCCCAGCATTTT. The chain combines TRBV9 with TRBJ1-5, with D possibly being TRBD1 (5 bases). Germline V gene lookup returns CDR1 SGDLS and CDR2 YYNGEE. This CDR3 is built from 15 residues. The V gene lost 4 bases and the J gene lost 7 bases, with 18 bases spanning the gap.

The V gene is TRBV28, the J gene TRBJ2-5; 7 nucleotides line up with TRBD1. The germline CDR1 and CDR2 sequences are MDHEN and SYDVKM. J was trimmed by 5 bases and V by 2 bases; bases with no gene match: 5. The CDR3 has 14 amino acids. As DNA, the CDR3 is TGTGCCAGCAGTTTACCCGACAGGGCGGAGACCCAGTACTTC. Protein product: CASSLPDRAETQYF.

The genes are TRBV27 and TRBJ1-1; D unresolved. The CDR3 consists of 12 residues. The V end was cut by 4 bases, the J end by 5 bases, with 8 bases between. Germline CDR1 MNHEY, CDR2 SMNVEV (reference sequence). For the CDR3, the DNA is TGTGCCAGCAGTTCCACTTCTACTGAAGCTTTCTTT. As protein: CASSSTSTEAFF.

The rearrangement uses TRBV23-1 and TRBJ2-1; TRBD1 agrees at 7 bases. TRBV23-1 qualifies as an ORF whose function is uncertain. This CDR3 spans 18 amino acids. V dropped 1 base and J dropped 3; count of bases not matched to a gene: 12. CDR3 DNA: TGCGCCAGCAGTCAATTTCCGACAGGGCCTAACTTCTACAATGAGCAGTTCTTC. Its translation: CASSQFPTGPNFYNEQFF.

This clone turned up a few times. The chain carries TRBV4-2 and TRBJ2-5, with TRBD1 matching 9 bases. Germline values: CDR1 LGHNA, CDR2 YNFKEQ. The CDR3 extends over 14 amino acids. Unmatched junction bases numbered 5, after V lost 4 bases and J lost 5 bases. CDR3 sequence reads: CASSPQDRGETQYF. The CDR3 DNA reads as TGTGCCAGCAGCCCCCAGGACAGGGGTGAGACCCAGTACTTC.

A note on this clone: Germline and junction disagree at one end, which may indicate a read error. The rearrangement joins TRBV27 to TRBJ2-7; no clear D gene. Germline CDR1 MNHEY, CDR2 SMNVEV (reference sequence). The CDR3 covers 9 residues. As DNA, the CDR3 is TGTGCCAGCAGTTCCTTCGGGCGCTTC. Translated, it gives CASSSFGRF.

This clone was detected only once. The chain recombines TRBV5-1 with TRBJ2-6; a weak D match, TRBD1 (6 bases). The CDR3 totals 18 residues. V gave up 1 base and J gave up 0 bases, with 14 bases separating them. Germline assignment: CDR1 SGHRS and CDR2 YFSETQ. CDR3 in DNA: TGCGCCAGCAGCTTGCTGGATACAGGGAGCTCTGGGGCCAACGTCCTGACTTTC. This codes for CASSLLDTGSSGANVLTF. The entire variable domain, with the rest obtained from reference TRBV5-1 and TRBJ2-6, is as follows: KAGVTQTPRYLIKTRGQQVTLSCSPISGHRSVSWYQQTPGQGLQFLFEYFSETQRNKGNFPGRFSGRQFSNSRSEMNVSTLELGDSALYLCASSLLDTGSSGANVLTFGAGSRLTVL.

This chain uses TRBV21-1 with TRBJ2-7; TRBD1 is taken as the D call from the table, unchecked against the DNA. TRBV21-1 is described as a pseudogene. The CDR3 sequence is 21 residues long. The CDR3 spells CASTNTGTPSLIASASYEQYF. CDR3 DNA: TGTGCCAGCACCAATACCGGGACACCTTCCCTTATAGCTTCGGCCTCCTACGAGCAGTACTTC.

The chain combines TRBV2 with TRBJ1-5; D perhaps matches TRBD1 (6 bases). Germline V gene data show CDR1 as SNHLY and CDR2 as FYNNEI. CDR3 length: 15 residues. V was cut by 1 base and J by 6 bases, with 13 bases left in between. CDR3 loop: CASSEDAGAAQPQHF. The CDR3 DNA sequence: TGTGCCAGCAGTGAAGATGCGGGGGCGGCTCAGCCCCAGCATTTT.

A word on this clone: Other DNA sequences in the sample encode the same CDR3. The V and J genes are TRBV5-4 and TRBJ2-7; 8 bases are a match to TRBD2. The CDR3 is 13 residues long. Germline assignment: CDR1 SGHNT and CDR2 YYREEE (reference sequence). With 3 bases clipped from V and 3 bases from J, the junction kept 2 bases outside the gene matches. This CDR3 is CASSSSGSYEQYF. CDR3 coding DNA: TGTGCCAGCAGCTCCAGCGGGAGCTACGAGCAGTACTTC.

In its sample, this clone was seen a few times. The chain employs TRBV11-1 and TRBJ1-2, with TRBD1 matching over 8 bases. The CDR3 length is 13 residues. In germline, CDR1 is SGHAT, CDR2 FQDESV (reference sequence). The trim removed 4 bases at V and 4 bases at J, leaving 2 bases unmatched. The CDR3 nucleotides read TGTGCCAGCAGCTCCGGACAGGGCTATGGCTACACCTTC. Translated: CASSSGQGYGYTF.

The sample holds a few counts of this clone. The chain combines TRBV2 with TRBJ1-2; TRBD1 is a possible D gene (5 bases). V was clipped by 6 bases and J by 8 bases, with 16 bases between them. This CDR3 is built from 13 residues. Germline values: CDR1 SNHLY, CDR2 FYNNEI. The CDR3 region is CASSATPQGGYTF. The DNA for the CDR3 is TGTGCCAGCAGCGCTACACCGCAGGGCGGCTACACCTTC.

This chain connects TRBV28 to TRBJ1-2; 7 positions match TRBD1. This CDR3 contains 16 residues. The V segment lost 5 bases and the J segment 9 bases; nucleotides outside the gene matches: 18. Germline values: CDR1 MDHEN, CDR2 SYDVKM. The CDR3 reads CASSEFRDSLIVSYTF. The CDR3 DNA follows: TGTGCCAGCAGTGAATTCCGGGACAGTCTAATTGTTAGCTACACCTTC.

The genes are TRBV18 and TRBJ1-2; D perhaps matches TRBD1 (5 bases). V lost 1 base to trimming and J lost 0 bases, with 9 bases between them. CDR1 is KGHSH and CDR2 is LQKENI in the germline V gene. The CDR3 totals 15 residues. CDR3 residues: CASSPRDSANYGYTF. In DNA form, the CDR3 reads TGTGCCAGCTCACCACGGGACTCCGCTAACTATGGCTACACCTTC.

The chain employs TRBV30 and TRBJ2-5; a possible D gene is TRBD2 (5 bases). With 1 base removed from V and 4 bases from J, the gap between germline ends came to 10 bases. The germline gives CDR1 GTSNPN, CDR2 SVGIG (reference sequence). The CDR3 covers 13 residues. The CDR3 coding sequence is TGTGCCTGGAGTGGACGCGCGGGAGAGACCCAGTACTTC. Its translation is CAWSGRAGETQYF.

This clone was seen a single time. The chain links TRBV28 to TRBJ1-5, with D perhaps TRBD1 (6 bases). V lost 4 bases and J 5 bases, leaving 6 bases between the germline ends. The V gene's germline CDR1 is MDHEN and CDR2 SYDVKM. The CDR3 is 12 amino acids. CDR3 amino acids: CASSWGHQPQHF. The DNA of the CDR3 is TGTGCCAGCAGTTGGGGGCATCAGCCCCAGCATTTT.

The chain carries TRBV6-1 and TRBJ2-7; D is unresolved. Germline CDR1 is MNHNS and CDR2 is SASEGT. CDR3 length equals 13 residues. Trimming left V 0 bases short and J 2 bases short, with 5 bases between. The CDR3 loop reads CASSEAETYEQYF. CDR3 coding DNA: TGTGCCAGCAGTGAAGCAGAGACCTACGAGCAGTACTTC.

This chain uses TRBV7-9 with TRBJ2-7, with D perhaps given as TRBD1 or TRBD2 (6 bases each). Trimming stripped 5 bases from V and 7 bases from J, with 15 bases between. The CDR3 totals 13 residues. CDR1 and CDR2 from the germline V gene are SEHNR and FQNEAQ (reference sequence). This chain's CDR3 is CASSTPGAREQYF. The CDR3 DNA reads TGTGCCAGCAGCACCCCGGGGGCGCGAGAGCAGTACTTC.

This clone showed up just a few times. The chain employs TRBV7-9 and TRBJ1-1, with a tentative D call TRBD1 (5 bases). Germline CDR1 SEHNR, CDR2 FQNEAQ (reference sequence). V lost 5 bases and J 1 base, leaving 14 bases between the germline ends. The CDR3 sequence is 15 residues long. As DNA, the CDR3 is TGTGCCAGCAGCACCCAGACAGTGCCGAACACTGAAGCTTTCTTT. Its protein product is CASSTQTVPNTEAFF.

The gene calls are TRBV5-1 and TRBJ2-2; D unresolved. This CDR3 has 14 residues. V dropped 3 bases and J dropped 2 bases, with 8 bases sitting between them. CDR1 and CDR2 (germline): SGHRS, YFSETQ. CDR3 in amino acids: CASSSSSNTGELFF. CDR3 sequence (DNA): TGCGCCAGCAGCTCCAGCTCTAACACCGGGGAGCTGTTTTTT. Full variable domain (remainder filled in from reference TRBV5-1 and TRBJ2-2): KAGVTQTPRYLIKTRGQQVTLSCSPISGHRSVSWYQQTPGQGLQFLFEYFSETQRNKGNFPGRFSGRQFSNSRSEMNVSTLELGDSALYLCASSSSSNTGELFFGEGSRLTVL.

This chain uses TRBV11-2 with TRBJ2-5, with 8 nucleotides matching TRBD2. The J call is uncertain, as TRBJ2-7 better fits the DNA end. This CDR3 contains 17 residues. In germline, CDR1 is SGHAT, CDR2 FQNNGV. This chain's CDR3 is CASSPQGGYSGTHEQYF. The CDR3 region has the DNA TGTGCCAGCAGCCCCCAGGGAGGATATAGCGGGACCCACGAGCAGTACTTC.